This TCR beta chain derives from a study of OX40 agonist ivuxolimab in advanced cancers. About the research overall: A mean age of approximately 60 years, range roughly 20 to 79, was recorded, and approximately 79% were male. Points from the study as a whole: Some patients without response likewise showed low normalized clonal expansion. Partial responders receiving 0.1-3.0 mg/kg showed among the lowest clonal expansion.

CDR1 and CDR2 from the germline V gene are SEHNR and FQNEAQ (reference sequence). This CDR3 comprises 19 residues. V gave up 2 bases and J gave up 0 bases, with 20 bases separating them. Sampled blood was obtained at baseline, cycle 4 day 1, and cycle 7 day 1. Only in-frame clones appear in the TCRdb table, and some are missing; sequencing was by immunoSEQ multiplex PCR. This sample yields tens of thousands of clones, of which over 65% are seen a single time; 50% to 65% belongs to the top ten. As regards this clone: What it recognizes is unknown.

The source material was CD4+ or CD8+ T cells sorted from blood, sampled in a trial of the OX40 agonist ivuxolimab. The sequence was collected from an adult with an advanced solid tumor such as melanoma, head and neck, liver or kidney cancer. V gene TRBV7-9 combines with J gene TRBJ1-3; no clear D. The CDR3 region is CASSLSGRRTAYSGNTIYF. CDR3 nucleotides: TGTGCCAGCAGCTTATCCGGCCGCCGTACGGCTTACTCTGGAAACACCATATATTTT. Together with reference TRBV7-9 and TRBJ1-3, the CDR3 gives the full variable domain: DTGVSQNPRHKITKRGQNVTFRCDPISEHNRLYWYRQTLGQGPEFLTYFQNEAQLEKSRLLSDRFSAERPKGSFSTLEIQRTEQGDSAMYLCASSLSGRRTAYSGNTIYFGEGSWLTVV.